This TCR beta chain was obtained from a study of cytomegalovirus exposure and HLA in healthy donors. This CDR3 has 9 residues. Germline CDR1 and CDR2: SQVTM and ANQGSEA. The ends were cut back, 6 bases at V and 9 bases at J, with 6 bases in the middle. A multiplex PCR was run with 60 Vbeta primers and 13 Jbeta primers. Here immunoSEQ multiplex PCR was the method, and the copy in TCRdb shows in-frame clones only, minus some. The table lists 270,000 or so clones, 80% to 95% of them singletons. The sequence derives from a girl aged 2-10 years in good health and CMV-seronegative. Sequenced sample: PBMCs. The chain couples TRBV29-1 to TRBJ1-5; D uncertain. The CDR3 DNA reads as TGCAGCGTCAGAGGGCCCCAGCATTTT. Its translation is CSVRGPQHF.